This T cell receptor beta chain comes out of a study of blood T cell repertoires in COVID-19. Across the whole study: PBMCs, B-cell-depleted T cells, or T cells provided the cDNA or gDNA that made up the material.

Trimming removed 5 bases from V and 5 bases from J, with 12 bases in between. The CDR3 loop spans 13 amino acids. Original processing notes: Reference gene primer amplification gave estimated nucleated cell counts. TCRdb's table, derived via immunoSEQ multiplex PCR, lists solely in-frame clones and lacks some. V and J calls plus clone size are reproduced from that table; the DNA served to infer D and trimming. The sample contains approximately 40,000 clones, 89% of which appear only once. This clone has a single count. The rearrangement uses TRBV12-3 or TRBV12-4 and TRBJ1-1, with unresolved D. The sequence was obtained from a human donor in a cohort sampled during active COVID-19. The material sequenced was peripheral blood. The CDR3 here is CASSAIGGTEAFF. Here the CDR3 DNA reads TGTGCCAGCAGTGCTATCGGCGGGACTGAAGCTTTCTTT.